These 10 T cell receptor beta chains were all obtained from the same sample, sequenced in a study of T cell changes during pregnancy in multiple sclerosis. Generated by immunoSEQ multiplex PCR, the TCRdb table keeps only in-frame clones and is missing some. The sample shows some 30,000 clones, about nine tenths of them seen only once. The sequences come from CD8+ T cells from peripheral blood mononuclear cells, collected before pregnancy. These receptors came from a female donor with multiple sclerosis, enrolled in a pregnancy study.

The DNA of the CDR3 is TGTGCCAGCAGCCCGGGGGTAACTGGAAACACCATATATTTT. Encoded protein: CASSPGVTGNTIYF. The V gene is TRBV7-3, the J gene TRBJ1-3; weak D call: TRBD1 (5 bases). Germline V gene data show CDR1 as SGHTA and CDR2 as FQGTGA. This CDR3 has 14 residues. Trimming pared 5 bases from V and 2 bases from J, leaving 10 bases between. Based on the CDR3 plus reference TRBV7-3 and TRBJ1-3, the full variable domain is GAGVSQTPSNKVTEKGKYVELRCDPISGHTALYWYRQSLGQGPEFLIYFQGTGAADDSGLPNDRFFAVRPEGSVSTLKIQRTERGDSAVYLCASSPGVTGNTIYFGEGSWLTVV.

This clone was counted between two and nine times. V is TRBV6-1 and J is TRBJ1-1; maybe TRBD1 (5 bases). V lost 4 bases and J lost 4, with 10 bases in between. The germline V gene has CDR1 MNHNS and CDR2 SASEGT. The CDR3 sequence is 13 residues long. The chain's CDR3 is CASSASRVTEAFF. The CDR3 nucleotides are TGTGCCAGCAGTGCTTCCAGGGTCACTGAAGCTTTCTTT.

V is TRBV7-9 and J is TRBJ1-2; a possible D gene is TRBD1 (6 bases). The germline V and J ends were trimmed by 7 bases and 8 bases, with 14 bases remaining between them. In germline, CDR1 is SEHNR, CDR2 FQNEAQ (reference sequence). CDR3 length equals 12 residues. This CDR3 is CASTPQGNGYTF. The CDR3 coding sequence is TGTGCCAGCACCCCGCAGGGGAACGGCTACACCTTC.

This clone was detected once. The rearrangement joins TRBV19 to TRBJ1-5; D ambiguous. CDR1 and CDR2 (germline): LNHDA, SQIVND (reference sequence). This CDR3 has 15 residues. Trimming took 5 bases from V and 0 from J, leaving 11 bases between them. CDR3 sequence: CASSPDSLSNQPQHF. The CDR3 DNA follows: TGTGCCAGTAGTCCAGACTCCCTTAGCAATCAGCCCCAGCATTTT.

V is TRBV6-4 and J is TRBJ2-3; 9 nucleotides line up with TRBD2. The CDR3 is 15 amino acids. The V gene end was trimmed by 3 bases and the J gene end by 0 bases; junction bases not matched to a gene: 1. Germline loops: CDR1 MRHNA, CDR2 SNTAGT. The CDR3 is CASSDLAGSTDTQYF. The CDR3 DNA is TGTGCCAGCAGTGATCTAGCGGGGAGCACAGATACGCAGTATTTT.

This chain uses TRBV5-1 with TRBJ1-2; tentatively, D is TRBD1 (6 bases). V dropped 6 bases and J dropped 5 bases, with 20 bases sitting between them. The CDR3 runs to 15 residues. CDR1 and CDR2 (germline): SGHRS, YFSETQ. CDR3 sequence reads: CASKTTSGDIYGYTF. The CDR3 coding sequence is TGCGCCAGCAAAACGACATCAGGGGATATATATGGCTACACCTTC.

The V and J genes are TRBV21-1 and TRBJ1-5. TRBV21-1 constitutes a pseudogene. The CDR3 covers 14 residues. Written as DNA, the CDR3 is TGTGCCAGCAGCCGGAGGGAGGCGAATCAGCCCCAGCATTTT. Its protein product is CASSRREANQPQHF.

For the CDR3, the DNA is TGTGCCAGCAGCTTAGGGAACCCTAAAACTGAAGCTTTCTTT. Translation: CASSLGNPKTEAFF. The V and J genes are TRBV13 and TRBJ1-1; D call uncertain. This CDR3 comprises 14 residues. The germline V and J ends were trimmed by 0 bases and 5 bases, with 10 bases remaining between them. Germline CDR1 PRHDT, CDR2 FYEKMQ (reference sequence).

This clone has just one count. The J gene is TRBJ2-7, the V gene TRBV5-8; 9 nucleotides agree with TRBD1. V dropped 0 bases and J dropped 2; count of bases not matched to a gene: 3. The CDR3 is 15 residues long. The germline V gene encodes CDR1 SGHTS and CDR2 YDEGEE. Written as DNA, the CDR3 is TGTGCCAGCAGCTTGGCCGGGACAGGGACCTACGAGCAGTACTTC. Amino acid sequence: CASSLAGTGTYEQYF.

V usage is TRBV7-9 and J usage is TRBJ1-4; a possible D gene is TRBD1 (6 bases). This CDR3 is 12 amino acids long. Per the germline V gene, CDR1 is SEHNR and CDR2 is FQNEAQ (reference sequence). Trimming removed 6 bases at V and 9 bases at J, with 11 bases between. CDR3 in amino acids: CASSPQGKKLFF. The CDR3 DNA reads as TGTGCCAGCAGTCCGCAGGGGAAAAAACTGTTTTTT.